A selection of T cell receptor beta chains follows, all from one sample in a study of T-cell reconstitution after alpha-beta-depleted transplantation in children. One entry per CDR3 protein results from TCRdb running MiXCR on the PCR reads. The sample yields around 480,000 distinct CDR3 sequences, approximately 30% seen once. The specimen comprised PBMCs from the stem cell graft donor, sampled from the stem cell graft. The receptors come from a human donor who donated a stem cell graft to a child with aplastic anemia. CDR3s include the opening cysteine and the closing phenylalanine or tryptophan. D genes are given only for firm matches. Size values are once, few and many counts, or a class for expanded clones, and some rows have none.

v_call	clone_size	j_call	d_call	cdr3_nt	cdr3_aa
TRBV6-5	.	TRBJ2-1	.	TGTGCCAGCAGTTACTCGGTCCAAGGGGGTTACAATGAGCAGTTCTTC	CASSYSVQGGYNEQFF
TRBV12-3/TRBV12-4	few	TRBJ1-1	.	TGTGCCAGCAGGTGGACATCGAACACTGAAGCTTTCTTT	CASRWTSNTEAFF
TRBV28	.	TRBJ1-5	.	TGTGCCAGCAGTTTTGCCGGGCAGGGAGGCGATCAGCCCCAGCATTTT	CASSFAGQGGDQPQHF
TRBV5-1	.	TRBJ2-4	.	TGCGCCAGCAGCTTGACCAGGGAGGCCGACAAAAACATTCAGTACTTC	CASSLTREADKNIQYF
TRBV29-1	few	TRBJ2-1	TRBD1	TGCAGCGTTGGACAGGGTGAGGTGCAGTTCTTC	CSVGQGEVQFF
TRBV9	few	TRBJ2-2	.	TGTGCCAGCAGCGCCCTTGGGGGGTTTGGCACCGGGGAGCTGTTTTTT	CASSALGGFGTGELFF
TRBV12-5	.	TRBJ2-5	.	TGTGCTAGTGGGACAGGAAAAGAGACCCAGTACTTC	CASGTGKETQYF
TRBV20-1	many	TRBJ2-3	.	TGCAGTGCCGACGATGGGACCTATAGCACAGATACGCAGTATTTT	CSADDGTYSTDTQYF
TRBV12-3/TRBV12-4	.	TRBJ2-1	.	TGTGCCAGCAGTTTCGGGGCTACCCATCGGGAGCAGTTCTTC	CASSFGATHREQFF
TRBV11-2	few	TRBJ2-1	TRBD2	TGTGCCAGCAGTCAACCTAGCGGGAGGGCCGAGGATGAGCAGTTCTTC	CASSQPSGRAEDEQFF
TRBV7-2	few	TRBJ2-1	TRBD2	TGTGCCAGCAGCTTTACCGGGACTAGCGGGATGGGTGAGCAGTTCTTC	CASSFTGTSGMGEQFF
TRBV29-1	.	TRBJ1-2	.	TGCAGCGTCCAAGGGGGGACCTATGGCTACACCTTC	CSVQGGTYGYTF
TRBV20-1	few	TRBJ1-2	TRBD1	TGCAGTGCTGACACTGGACAGGGGAACTATGGCTACACCTTC	CSADTGQGNYGYTF
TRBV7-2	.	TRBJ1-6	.	TGTGCCAGCAGCCGGGAGCCGGGGATTGGGATTTCACCCCTCCACTTT	CASSREPGIGISPLHF
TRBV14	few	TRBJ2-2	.	TGTGCCAGCAGCCAAGATGATTGGGTTCTAAACACCGGGGAGCTGTTTTTT	CASSQDDWVLNTGELFF
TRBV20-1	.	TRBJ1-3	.	TGCAGTGCTACGGACGGGTATTACACTGGAAACACCATATATTTT	CSATDGYYTGNTIYF
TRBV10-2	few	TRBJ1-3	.	TGCGCCAGCAGTGAGCGTCACTCTGGAAACACCATATATTTT	CASSERHSGNTIYF
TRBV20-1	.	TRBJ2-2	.	TGCAGTGCTAGAGAAACCCCCCAGGGGAGCACCGGGGAGCTGTTTTTT	CSARETPQGSTGELFF
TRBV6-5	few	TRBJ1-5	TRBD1	TGTGCCAGCAGCCCCGGGACAGGGGGCTCAAATCAGCCCCAGCATTTT	CASSPGTGGSNQPQHF
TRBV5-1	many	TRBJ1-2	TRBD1	TGTGCCAGCAGCCTAGGGGGCGACTATGGCTACACCTTC	CASSLGGDYGYTF
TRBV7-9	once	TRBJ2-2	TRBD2	TGTGCCAGCAGCCTGCCCGGACTAGCGGTCGGGGAGCTGTTTTTT	CASSLPGLAVGELFF
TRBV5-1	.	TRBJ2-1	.	TGCGCCAGCAGCTTGTCCGGCGCCAGGGGTAATGAGCAGTTCTTC	CASSLSGARGNEQFF
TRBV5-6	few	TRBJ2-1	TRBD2	TGTGCCAGCAGCTTCCCCGGGCTAGCGGGAAACAATGAGCAGTTCTTC	CASSFPGLAGNNEQFF
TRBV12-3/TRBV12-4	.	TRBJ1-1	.	TGTGCCAGCAGTTTCCGTCGGGTCACTGAAGCTTTCTTT	CASSFRRVTEAFF
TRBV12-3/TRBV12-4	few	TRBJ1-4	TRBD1	TGTGCCAGCAGGCCCCGGGACAGGGGACGGGAAAAACTGTTTTTT	CASRPRDRGREKLFF
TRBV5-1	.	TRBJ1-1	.	TGCGCCAGCAGCCTATCTGGGGCTGAAGCTTTCTTT	CASSLSGAEAFF
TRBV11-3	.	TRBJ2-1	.	TGTGCCAGCAGCTTGTCCGTGTCCTCGACTTACAATGAGCAGTTCTTC	CASSLSVSSTYNEQFF
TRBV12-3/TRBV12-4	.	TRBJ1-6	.	TGTGCCAGCAGTCCATATCGACCACAGGCGGAGGGCTCACCCCTCCACTTT	CASSPYRPQAEGSPLHF
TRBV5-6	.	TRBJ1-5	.	TGTGCCAGCAGTCCCAACGGGAACAATCAGCCCCAGCATTTT	CASSPNGNNQPQHF
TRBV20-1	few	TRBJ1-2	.	TGCAGTGCTAGAGGGGGCGATGGCTACACCTTC	CSARGGDGYTF
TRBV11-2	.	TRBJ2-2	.	TGTGCCAGCAGCTTATATCTGAAGACCGCGTCTACCGGGGAGCTGTTTTTT	CASSLYLKTASTGELFF
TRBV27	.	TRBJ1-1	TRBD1	TGTGCCAGCAGTTTGACCAGGGGGGGTACTGAAGCTTTCTTT	CASSLTRGGTEAFF
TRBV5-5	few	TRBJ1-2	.	TGTGCCAGCAGCACCGGCCCAGGGCCGATGGGGGGCTACACCTTC	CASSTGPGPMGGYTF
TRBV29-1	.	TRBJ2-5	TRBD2	TGCAGCGTCACGGGGGGAGAGACCCAGTACTTC	CSVTGGETQYF
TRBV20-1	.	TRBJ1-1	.	TGCAGTGCTAGGGTTTTTGACAGGTTTGTCGGAGGAGCTTTCTTT	CSARVFDRFVGGAFF
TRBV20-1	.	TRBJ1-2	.	TGCAGTGCTAGTAAACAGGCTATGTTCGCTGGTGGCTACACCTTC	CSASKQAMFAGGYTF
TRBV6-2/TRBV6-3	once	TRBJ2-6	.	TGTGCCTGCCATCGTGGCTTTGGGGCCAACGTCCTGACTTTC	CACHRGFGANVLTF